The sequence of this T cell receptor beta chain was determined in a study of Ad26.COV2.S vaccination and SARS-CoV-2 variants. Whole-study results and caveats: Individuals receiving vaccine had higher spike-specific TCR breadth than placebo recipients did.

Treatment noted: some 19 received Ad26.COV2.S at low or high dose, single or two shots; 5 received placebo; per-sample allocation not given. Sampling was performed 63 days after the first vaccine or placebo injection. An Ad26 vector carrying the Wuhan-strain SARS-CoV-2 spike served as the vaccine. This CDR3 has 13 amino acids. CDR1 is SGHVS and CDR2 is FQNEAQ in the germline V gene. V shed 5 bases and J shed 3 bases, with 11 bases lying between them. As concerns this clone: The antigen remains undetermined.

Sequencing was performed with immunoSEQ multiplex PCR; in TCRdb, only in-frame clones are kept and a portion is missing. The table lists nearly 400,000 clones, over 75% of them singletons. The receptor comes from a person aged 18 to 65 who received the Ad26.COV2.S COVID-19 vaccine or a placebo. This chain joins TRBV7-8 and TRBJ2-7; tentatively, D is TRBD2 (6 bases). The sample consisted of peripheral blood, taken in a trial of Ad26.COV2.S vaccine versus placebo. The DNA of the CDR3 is TGTGCCAGCAGCCGGAGGGGTCTCTACGAGCAGTACTTC. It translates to CASSRRGLYEQYF.